This entry concerns a single T cell receptor beta chain. The sample comes from a study of T cells in tuberculosis. TCRdb's copy holds only in-frame clones and misses some; the assay was immunoSEQ multiplex PCR. The sample consists of tens of thousands of clones, approximately 94% of them appearing once. The CDR3 runs to 15 residues. CDR1 is MDHEN, CDR2 SYDVKM, per germline. The germline V and J ends were trimmed by 2 bases and 9 bases, with 17 bases remaining between them. The sequence derives from a donor aged 10-29 years with latent tuberculosis or without tuberculosis infection. Some clones in this sample may be carry-over from other donors' samples. The chain employs TRBV28 and TRBJ2-1; weak D call: TRBD2 (6 bases). Sequenced input: PBMCs. CDR3 loop: CASSLRRDGPGEQFF. The CDR3 bases are TGTGCCAGCAGTTTAAGGAGGGACGGGCCAGGTGAGCAGTTCTTC.